This T cell receptor (beta chain) appears in the sequencing data of a study of T cell changes during pregnancy in multiple sclerosis (dated by TCRdb to between 2018 and 2020). Study-level background: In women with multiple sclerosis, the researchers looked at how the T cell repertoire shifted as pregnancy progressed.

Library preparation was by the immunoSEQ multiplex PCR assay. The clones in this table, taken by TCRdb from immuneACCESS, are in-frame only. Not every clone is retained; where verified, under half of the shortfall comes from an unresolved V gene, and the cause of the rest is unknown. The table for this sample lists just over 50,000 clones; approximately 94% of them were counted only once. About 0.6% of the sample belongs to the ten largest clones. The germline V gene (reference sequence) gives CDR1 as MNHNY and CDR2 as SVGAGI. Including the terminal cysteine and phenylalanine, the CDR3 comprises 15 residues. Of all the DNA, just the CDR3 is kept, 45 bases in frame from base 1. V and J are truncated by 6 bases and 7 bases respectively, leaving an intervening sequence of 16 bases. Concerning this clone itself: Its antigen remains undetermined. No base-level quality is on record; no much larger clone is a single base apart.

The material was CD4+ T cells from peripheral blood mononuclear cells, obtained in the second trimester of pregnancy. This sequence was found in a female donor with multiple sclerosis, enrolled in a pregnancy study. The chain uses TRBV6-6 and TRBJ1-6; the D gene assignment is ambiguous. The CDR3 reads CASSSDSRSNSPLHF. The DNA reads TGTGCCAGCAGCTCAGATTCGAGGTCGAATTCACCCCTCCACTTT.